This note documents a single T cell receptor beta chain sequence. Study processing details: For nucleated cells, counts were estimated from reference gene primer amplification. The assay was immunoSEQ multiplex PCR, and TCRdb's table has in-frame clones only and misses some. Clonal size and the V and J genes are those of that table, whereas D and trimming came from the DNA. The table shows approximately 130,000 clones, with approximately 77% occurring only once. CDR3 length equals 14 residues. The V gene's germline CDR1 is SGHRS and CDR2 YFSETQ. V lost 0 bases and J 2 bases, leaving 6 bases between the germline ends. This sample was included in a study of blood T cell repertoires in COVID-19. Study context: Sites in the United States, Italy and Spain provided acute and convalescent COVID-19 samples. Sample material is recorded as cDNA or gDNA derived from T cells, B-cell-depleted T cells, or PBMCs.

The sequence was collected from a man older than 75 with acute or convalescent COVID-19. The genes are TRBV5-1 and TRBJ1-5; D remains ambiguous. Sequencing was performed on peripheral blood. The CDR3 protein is CASSLGERNQPQHF. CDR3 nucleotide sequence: TGCGCCAGCAGCTTGGGGGAGCGCAATCAGCCCCAGCATTTT.